This entry lists 5 T cell receptor beta chains sequenced from one sample in a study of CD8 T cells in ankylosing spondylitis. Findings and caveats of the study: Ankylosing spondylitis blood appeared to carry a characteristic TCR beta motif of roughly eight highly homologous variants.

Antigens of these TCRs are unknown. TCRdb fed the 5' RACE reads into MiXCR, producing one record per CDR3 protein. The sample lists approximately 300,000 distinct CDR3 sequences, less than 10% occurring once. Source material: blood, either unsorted or a sorted T cell fraction (not recorded which). These receptors were taken from a male donor with ankylosing spondylitis.

This chain connects TRBV5-5 to TRBJ1-5; D perhaps matches TRBD1 (5 bases). This CDR3 contains 15 residues. Per germline, CDR1 SGHKS and CDR2 YYEKEE (reference sequence). V lost 0 bases, J lost 4 bases, and 11 bases lay in between. In nucleotides, the CDR3 is TGTGCCAGCAGCTTGGCGGGGACCCTAAATCAGCCCCAGCATTTT. This translates into CASSLAGTLNQPQHF.

This clonotype was seen only a few times. V is TRBV29-1 and J is TRBJ1-4, with 10 bases fitting TRBD1. The CDR3 totals 13 residues. The trim removed 6 bases at V and 4 bases at J, leaving 2 bases unmatched. CDR1 and CDR2 (germline): SQVTM, ANQGSEA. Written as DNA, the CDR3 is TGCAGCGTGAGGGACAGGGGTAATGAAAAACTGTTTTTT. Protein sequence: CSVRDRGNEKLFF.

This clonotype turned up a few times. This sequence joins TRBV6-1 and TRBJ2-5; D possibly corresponds to TRBD1 (6 bases). CDR1 is MNHNS and CDR2 is SASEGT in the germline V gene. Trimming removed 4 bases at V and 4 bases at J, with 10 bases between. There are 13 residues in the CDR3. CDR3 sequence reads: CASSATGLETQYF. The CDR3, as DNA: TGTGCCAGCAGTGCCACAGGGTTAGAGACCCAGTACTTC.

This chain uses TRBV7-9 with TRBJ1-1, with a possible D match to TRBD1 (5 bases). This CDR3 contains 14 residues. Between the trimmed V and J ends, which lost 1 base and 4 bases, there was a span of 10 bases. Germline V gene sequence: CDR1 SEHNR, CDR2 FQNEAQ (reference sequence). The DNA for the CDR3 is TGTGCCAGCAGCTTAGGCAGGGACGGCACTGAAGCTTTCTTT. This sequence encodes CASSLGRDGTEAFF.

On this clonotype itself: A single base separates this from a much larger clone, so it may be a read error. The chain employs TRBV5-3 and TRBJ1-4, with 8 bases aligning to TRBD1. TRBV5-3 belongs to the ORF category, with a function that is uncertain. The length of the CDR3 is 16 residues. After removal of 8 bases from V and 6 bases from J, the junction contained 15 bases not matched to a gene. The CDR3: CARSPAPSGGDEKLFF. CDR3 DNA sequence: TGTGCCAGGAGCCCAGCGCCTTCAGGGGGCGATGAAAAACTGTTTTTT.